This T cell receptor (beta chain) is from a study of beta chain features in type 1 diabetes. This clone occurred a few times. The V end lost 3 bases, the J end lost 7 bases, and 10 bases lay between the germline ends. CDR3 size: 12 residues. From germline, CDR1 is SQVTM and CDR2 ANQGSEA. Expressed TCRB transcripts got sequenced, as all isolated RNA was reverse transcribed. The assay was immunoSEQ multiplex PCR, and TCRdb's table has in-frame clones only and misses some. The table lists hundreds of thousands of clones, roughly 11% of them singletons, with 0.045% to 0.06% in the top ten. The sequenced sample was naive CD4+ T cells from blood. V and J are TRBV29-1 and TRBJ2-1; possibly TRBD1 for D (5 bases). This receptor was obtained from a woman between 18 and 30 years old in good health. The CDR3 sequence: CSVERQSNEQFF. CDR3 coding DNA: TGCAGCGTTGAGAGACAGTCAAATGAGCAGTTCTTC.